This T cell receptor beta chain stems from a study of vaccination effects on CD4 cells after COVID-19 (dated by TCRdb to between 2021 and 2023). Describing the broader study: Two doses of either the BNT162b2 or the mRNA-1273 mRNA SARS-CoV-2 vaccine were administered to participants. The study compared SARS-CoV-2 spike-specific CD4+ TCR repertoires before and after mRNA vaccination in COVID-19 convalescent patients and infection-naive vaccine recipients. The full study included ten to eleven COVID-19 convalescent patients and a few SARS-CoV-2-naive healthy vaccine recipients. Cultures from other donors in the study were sequenced with the Oncomine TCR Beta short-read assay on an Illumina iSeq 100.

The germline V and J ends show losses of 2 bases and 3 bases respectively, and no gene match explains 3 bases of the junction. The CDR3, from cysteine to phenylalanine, totals 15 residues. Only the CDR3 region is kept as DNA, spanning 45 bases read in frame from base 1. From the germline V gene, CDR1 is SNHLY and CDR2 is FYNNEI. Concerning this clone: The antigen it recognizes is unknown. No quality values exist for individual bases; no much larger clone is one base distant.

The library came from the immunoSEQ multiplex PCR assay. DNA from the cultured and isolated CD4+ T cells underwent TCR beta CDR3 sequencing. The paper's processing steps were these. Non-productive TCR sequences were removed, reads were trimmed to the CDR3 region, and CDR3s of at least 7 amino acids were retained. Antigen-specific clonotypes were identified with the MANAFEST web app by comparing expansion in peptide wells against reference cultures. To be called positive, a clone needed expansion at FDR<0.05 compared with the reference and with all other wells, an odds ratio greater than 5, and a frequency greater than 0.1% in two replicate wells. A clonotype was called cross-reactive if it was significantly expanded both in SARS-CoV-2 spike wells and in at least one common cold coronavirus spike condition. CDR3 similarity was assessed by Levenshtein distance using the stringdist R package, and unrooted trees were constructed with ape in R 3.6.1. Held by TCRdb, this immuneACCESS table contains in-frame sequences only and omits some clones. Under half of the omission traces to an unresolved V gene where checked; the cause of the rest is unknown. Clone size and the V and J calls come from that table; the DNA yielded D and trimming. The sample records about 23,000 clones, approximately 64% of which are singletons. Jointly, the top ten make up roughly 12% of the sample.

To identify antigen-specific CD4+ T cell clonotypes by their expansion, the ViraFEST assay first stimulated PBMC with viral peptide pools and then applied TCR sequencing. After around 10 days of culture, CD4+ T cells were isolated with the EasySep CD4+ T cell isolation kit. Healthy vaccine recipients had no prior SARS-CoV-2 infection, confirmed by negative nucleocapsid antibodies before and after vaccination. Approximately 2 million PBMC per well were cultured in IMDM with about 5.4% human AB serum, around 10 IU/ml IL-2 and gentamicin, plus 10 ug/ml peptides. Half of the culture medium was replaced with fresh IL-2-containing medium on days 3 and 7. Unless otherwise noted, each peptide stimulation condition was cultured in triplicate wells. PBMC were separated from whole blood using Ficoll-Paque Plus gradient centrifugation and were then either cryopreserved at -140C or used fresh. Overlapping peptide pools spanned the spike proteins of SARS-CoV-2 and the common cold coronaviruses HCoV-NL63, HCoV-OC43 and HCoV-229E. Genomic DNA was extracted from cultured CD4+ T cells with the QIAamp micro DNA kit.

The research as a whole found: In healthy vaccine recipients, vaccine-induced clones were almost all SARS-CoV-2 mono-reactive, with only 1 of 255 being cross-reactive with common cold coronaviruses. The study was limited by a small number of convalescent patients and lacked early post-infection timepoints. Marked clonal contraction was observed in both infection-induced and vaccine-induced clones at late post-vaccination timepoints, consistent with waning T cell responses.

Sample: CD4+ T cells from PBMCs cultured with HCoV-NL63 spike peptides, taken before COVID-19 vaccination. What the cell subset or site label conveys for this sample: HCoV-NL63 spike overlapping peptide pool stimulation. This clonotype was obtained from a human donor who received a COVID-19 vaccine. The chain employs TRBV2 and TRBJ2-2, with 7 bases in between that match TRBD1. The DNA sequence reads TGTGCCAGCAGTGAACAGGGACAGTACACCGGGGAGCTGTTTTTT. It is translated as CASSEQGQYTGELFF.